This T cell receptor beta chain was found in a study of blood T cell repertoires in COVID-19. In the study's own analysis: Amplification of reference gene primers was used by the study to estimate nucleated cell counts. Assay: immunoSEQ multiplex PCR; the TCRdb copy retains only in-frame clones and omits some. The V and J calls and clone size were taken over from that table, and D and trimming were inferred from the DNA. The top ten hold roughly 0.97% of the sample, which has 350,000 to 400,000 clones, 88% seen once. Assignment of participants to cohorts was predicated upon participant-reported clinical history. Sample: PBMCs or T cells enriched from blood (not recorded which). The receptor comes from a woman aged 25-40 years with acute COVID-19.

The CDR3 DNA follows: TGTGCCAGCAGCCAAGCCCCGGGACTAGAAGTGGCCAAAAACATTCAGTACTTC. Its protein is CASSQAPGLEVAKNIQYF. V usage is TRBV21-1 and J usage is TRBJ2-4; no DNA check was done on the table's D call, TRBD2. TRBV21-1 counts as a pseudogene. The CDR3 has 18 amino acids.